This TCR beta chain was identified in a study of T cell changes during pregnancy in multiple sclerosis. The repertoire was sequenced with immunoSEQ multiplex PCR; TCRdb's copy has only in-frame clones and lacks some. The top ten hold roughly 6.1% of the sample, which has 40,000 or so clones, about nine tenths seen once. The germline V gene encodes CDR1 SGHTA and CDR2 FQGNSA. V lost 1 base and J lost 4, with 11 bases in between. The CDR3 is made up of 14 amino acids. The material was CD8+ T cells from peripheral blood mononuclear cells, obtained in the second trimester of pregnancy. J is TRBJ2-7 and V is TRBV7-2; D remains ambiguous. This receptor was taken from a female donor with multiple sclerosis, enrolled in a pregnancy study. Written as DNA, the CDR3 is TGTGCCAGCAGCTTAGTAGATGCGGTGTACGAGCAGTACTTC. Its protein product is CASSLVDAVYEQYF.